This T cell receptor (beta chain) was captured by sequencing in a study of siplizumab effects on memory and regulatory T cells. Clones were read by immunoSEQ multiplex PCR, and TCRdb kept only the in-frame ones, dropping some. This repertoire shows more than 85,000 clones, 90% found once; its top ten account for around 15%. The germline V gene encodes CDR1 MNHEY and CDR2 SVGAGI. The V gene lost 6 bases and the J gene lost 0 bases, with 9 bases spanning the gap. The CDR3 contains 15 residues. This receptor was obtained from a human donor in good health. Sequencing input: CD4+ T cells sorted from blood. This rearrangement joins TRBV6-5 to TRBJ2-6; D unclear. The CDR3, as DNA: TGTGCCAGCAGCCCAAGAGTCTCTGGGGCCAACGTCCTGACTTTC. It codes for CASSPRVSGANVLTF.